The 8 T cell receptor beta chains in this list originate from one sample, sequenced in a study of regulatory T cells in long-lasting Graves disease. Both iRepertoire HTBI primers and Arm-PCR of CDR3 regions were used to build the TCR beta libraries. TCRdb passed the multiplex PCR reads through MiXCR, listing each CDR3 protein once. Of approximately 380,000 distinct CDR3 sequences in the sample, roughly 20% were seen once. Time point here: persistent/refractory GD, antithyroid drugs over 5 years with positive TRAb. Isolated PBMC RNA provided the starting material for the TCR library. This material consisted of peripheral blood mononuclear cells (PBMCs), taken when the disease was refractory, from a patient treated with antithyroid drugs. The receptors here all came from a female donor with Graves disease.

In regard to this clonotype: With a much larger clone just one base away, this may be a read error. The chain uses TRBV2 and TRBJ2-3; either TRBD1 or TRBD2 may fit D (5 bases each). Germline V gene sequence: CDR1 SNHLY, CDR2 FYNNEI. This CDR3 comprises 17 residues. V gave up 6 bases and J gave up 2 bases, with 21 bases separating them. The DNA for the CDR3 is TGTGCCAGCAGCAGAGGTCCGGATTGGGACGCCACAGATACGCAGTATTTT. Protein sequence: CASSRGPDWDATDTQYF. Combining the CDR3 with reference TRBV2 and TRBJ2-3 gives the whole variable domain EPEVTQTPSHQVTQMGQEVILRCVPISNHLYFYWYRQILGQKVEFLVSFYNNEISEKSEIFDDQFSVERPDGSNFTLKIRSTKLEDSAMYFCASSRGPDWDATDTQYFGPGTRLTVL.

This clonotype was observed a handful of times. The rearrangement joins TRBV27 to TRBJ2-3; D ambiguous. Trimming removed 3 bases from V and 6 bases from J, with 7 bases in between. The CDR3 is 12 amino acids. Germline-derived CDR1 and CDR2 are MNHEY and SMNVEV (reference sequence). The chain's CDR3 is CASSFNPDTQYF. CDR3 nucleotide sequence: TGTGCCAGCAGTTTCAACCCGGATACGCAGTATTTT.

This clonotype appeared many times. The chain uses TRBV11-2 and TRBJ2-2; 12 bases line up with TRBD2. In germline, CDR1 is SGHAT, CDR2 FQNNGV. There are 17 residues in the CDR3. The trim removed 3 bases at V and 4 bases at J, leaving 6 bases unmatched. The CDR3 DNA is TGTGCCAGCAGCTTCCCTTTGACTAGCGGGAGCACCGGGGAGCTGTTTTTT. Its protein is CASSFPLTSGSTGELFF.

The V gene is TRBV27, the J gene TRBJ2-7; the match to TRBD1 covers 7 bases. The CDR3 sequence is 14 residues long. Looked up from germline, CDR1 is MNHEY and CDR2 is SMNVEV (reference sequence). After removal of 2 bases from V and 3 bases from J, the junction contained 4 bases not matched to a gene. The CDR3 spells CASSLIDRVYEQYF. CDR3 sequence (DNA): TGTGCCAGCAGTTTAATTGACAGGGTCTACGAGCAGTACTTC.

This clonotype was counted only a few times. A much larger clone is a single base away; this may be a read error. V gene TRBV2 combines with J gene TRBJ2-5; TRBD1 might be the D (5 bases). This CDR3 has 15 residues. Trimming left V 3 bases short and J 5 bases short, with 16 bases between. CDR1 and CDR2 from the germline V gene are SNHLY and FYNNEI. This CDR3 reads CASSEGSGPGETQYF. In DNA form, the CDR3 reads TGTGCCAGCAGTGAGGGAAGTGGCCCAGGGGAGACCCAGTACTTC.

The gene calls are TRBV5-8 and TRBJ2-2; 14 bases map to TRBD2. CDR1 and CDR2 (germline): SGHTS, YDEGEE. Trimming took 4 bases from V and 6 from J; bases not matched to a gene: 11. There are 18 residues in the CDR3. The chain's CDR3 is CASSPLGLAGEVAGELFF. The CDR3 coding sequence is TGTGCCAGCAGCCCGCTGGGACTAGCGGGAGAGGTTGCCGGGGAGCTGTTTTTT.

The genes are TRBV29-1 and TRBJ2-2, with TRBD1 matching over 9 bases. CDR3 size: 13 residues. CDR1 is SQVTM and CDR2 is ANQGSEA in the germline V gene. The ends lost 4 bases at V and 7 bases at J; junction bases unmatched: 4. The CDR3 loop is CSVGQGVGGELFF. DNA of the CDR3: TGCAGCGTTGGACAGGGGGTAGGCGGGGAGCTGTTTTTT.

The V gene is TRBV7-9, the J gene TRBJ1-1, with 10 bases aligning to TRBD1. V shed 5 bases, J shed 7 bases, and the junction held 4 bases outside the gene matches. Germline lookup yields CDR1 SEHNR and CDR2 FQNEAQ (reference sequence). The CDR3 spans 13 residues. The CDR3 region is CASSGTGAREAFF. The CDR3, as DNA: TGTGCCAGCAGCGGGACAGGGGCCCGTGAAGCTTTCTTT.